The entry that follows covers one TCR beta chain sequence. The source of the sample is a study of shared clonotypes between healthy human individuals. With V trimmed by 1 base and J by 12 bases, 11 bases remained unmatched. This CDR3 spans 15 amino acids. Looked up from germline, CDR1 is MGHRA and CDR2 is YSYEKL. TCRdb keeps only in-frame clones here, not all; method: immunoSEQ multiplex PCR. The table has over 950,000 clones, 70% to 80% seen once. This sequence originates from a man younger than 30 in good health. Some clones in this sample may be carry-over from other donors' samples. Sequencing was done on a sample of memory CD4+ T cells from PBMCs. Subset reported: CD45RA-negative fraction. This chain joins TRBV4-1 and TRBJ2-1, with TRBD1 identical over 8 bases. The DNA for the CDR3 is TGCGCCAGCAGCCAAGTCCCAGGGGGCGAGTTTGTGCAGTTCTTC. This translates into CASSQVPGGEFVQFF.